The 27 T cell receptor beta chains below come from one sample, sequenced in a study of identical twins. A single record per CDR3 protein comes from TCRdb applying MiXCR to the 5' RACE reads. This table holds roughly 350,000 distinct CDR3 sequences, about 9% found once. Sequencing used naive T cells sorted from blood. These receptors all come from a woman aged 45-65 years in good health.

This clonotype was seen repeatedly, ten times or more. The CDR3 bases are TGCAGTGCTAGAGACCCGCGGGACAGGGTCAATGAGCAGTTCTTC. Residues: CSARDPRDRVNEQFF. The rearrangement uses TRBV20-1 and TRBJ2-1, with 9 bases identical to TRBD1. Germline V lookup: CDR1 DFQATT, CDR2 SNEGSKA (reference sequence). Trimming took 0 bases from V and 6 from J; bases not matched to a gene: 6. The CDR3 contains 15 residues.

The chain combines TRBV4-1 with TRBJ2-5, with D hard to call. Germline-derived CDR1 and CDR2 are MGHRA and YSYEKL. CDR3 size: 13 residues. The V end was cut by 2 bases, the J end by 4 bases, with 8 bases between. CDR3 in amino acids: CASSQLGLETQYF. The DNA for the CDR3 is TGCGCCAGCAGCCAATTGGGCCTAGAGACCCAGTACTTC.

This clonotype was picked up a small number of times. This chain uses TRBV12-3 or TRBV12-4 with TRBJ2-1; D is unresolved. CDR3 length: 14 amino acids. V lost 3 bases, J lost 5 bases, and 11 bases lay in between. CDR3 protein: CASSFVTVDNEQFF. CDR3 DNA sequence: TGTGCCAGCAGTTTCGTAACTGTAGACAATGAGCAGTTCTTC.

This clonotype was seen more than once but under ten times. V gene TRBV20-1 combines with J gene TRBJ2-7, with unresolved D. Germline V gene data show CDR1 as DFQATT and CDR2 as SNEGSKA (reference sequence). The V and J ends lost 3 bases and 7 bases respectively, with 16 bases between them. This CDR3 spans 13 amino acids. The CDR3 spells CSARGARFWEQYF. DNA of the CDR3: TGCAGTGCTAGGGGTGCCAGATTCTGGGAGCAGTACTTC.

This clonotype was detected only a few times. The CDR3 reads CASRSGTLQETQYF. Written as DNA, the CDR3 is TGTGCCAGCAGAAGCGGGACACTTCAAGAGACCCAGTACTTC. The gene calls are TRBV12-3 or TRBV12-4 and TRBJ2-5, with D tentatively TRBD2 (7 bases). The CDR3 has 14 residues. V dropped 6 bases and J dropped 2 bases, with 13 bases sitting between them.

Only a few counts were recorded for this clonotype. CDR3 sequence reads: CASSSAAGVAPQHF. The CDR3 coding sequence is TGTGCCAGCAGTTCAGCGGCAGGCGTAGCGCCCCAGCATTTT. The chain joins TRBV12-3 or TRBV12-4 to TRBJ1-5; unclear D gene. The CDR3 totals 14 residues. V was shortened by 4 bases and J by 9 bases, with 16 bases between the two germline ends.

The V call is TRBV27, the J call TRBJ2-3, with TRBD2 matching over 10 bases. The CDR3 runs to 17 residues. With V trimmed by 7 bases and J by 0 bases, 10 bases remained unmatched. Looked up from germline, CDR1 is MNHEY and CDR2 is SMNVEV (reference sequence). The CDR3 region has the DNA TGTGCCAGCATCTGGGCTAGCGGGGGACCTAGCACAGATACGCAGTATTTT. This encodes CASIWASGGPSTDTQYF.

The chain joins TRBV7-2 to TRBJ2-7; no reliable D call. This CDR3 is 14 amino acids long. V was trimmed by 3 bases and J by 2 bases, leaving 11 bases between them. The V gene's germline CDR1 is SGHTA and CDR2 FQGNSA. The CDR3 loop is CASSFQAKPYEQYF. The CDR3 region has the DNA TGTGCCAGCAGCTTTCAAGCTAAGCCCTACGAGCAGTACTTC.

This clonotype was detected many times. The chain carries TRBV10-3 and TRBJ2-2, with TRBD2 matching over 12 bases. The trim removed 6 bases at V and 3 bases at J, leaving 2 bases unmatched. From germline, CDR1 is ENHRY and CDR2 SYGVKD. The CDR3 consists of 15 residues. CDR3 residues: CAIRRLAGDTGELFF. The CDR3 coding sequence is TGTGCCATCAGGAGACTAGCGGGAGACACCGGGGAGCTGTTTTTT.

This clonotype came up many times. A junction boundary mismatches the germline segment, possibly from a read error. The rearrangement links TRBV5-1 to TRBJ1-1; 7 bases agree with TRBD1. Germline loops: CDR1 SGHRS, CDR2 YFSETQ. This CDR3 is built from 12 residues. CDR3 in DNA: TGTGCCAGCAGCCCGACAGGGACTGAAGCTTTCTTT. It yields the protein CASSPTGTEAFF.

This chain uses TRBV2 with TRBJ2-7; TRBD1 is a possible D gene (5 bases). This CDR3 has 12 residues. Germline loops: CDR1 SNHLY, CDR2 FYNNEI. The V end lost 7 bases, the J end lost 2 bases, and 9 bases lay between the germline ends. In nucleotides, the CDR3 is TGTGCCAGCACAGGGTTGCCCTACGAGCAGTACTTC. It specifies CASTGLPYEQYF.

The chain links TRBV6-5 to TRBJ2-7; the match to TRBD2 covers 8 bases. The V segment lost 7 bases and the J segment 3 bases; nucleotides outside the gene matches: 17. Germline V gene lookup returns CDR1 MNHEY and CDR2 SVGAGI. The CDR3 contains 17 residues. This CDR3 reads CASKVYGRASADYEQYF. Written as DNA, the CDR3 is TGTGCCAGCAAGGTATACGGGAGGGCCTCCGCTGACTACGAGCAGTACTTC.

This clonotype came up a few times. The chain uses TRBV11-2 and TRBJ2-5, with no clear D. V lost 3 bases and J lost 5, with 7 bases in between. The V gene's germline CDR1 is SGHAT and CDR2 FQNNGV. This CDR3 is 12 amino acids long. The CDR3 DNA reads TGTGCCAGCAGCTTTGTTTTTGAGACCCAGTACTTC. The encoded protein is CASSFVFETQYF.

The rearrangement links TRBV5-1 to TRBJ2-1; maybe TRBD1 (7 bases). Trimming shortened V by 4 bases and J by 6 bases, and 17 bases separated the two germline ends. The CDR3 runs to 15 residues. CDR1 and CDR2 from the germline V gene are SGHRS and YFSETQ. CDR3 nucleotides: TGCGCCAGCAGCCCCAGGGGGGCAAACCTCAATGAGCAGTTCTTC. Translated, it gives CASSPRGANLNEQFF.

The rearrangement links TRBV6-2 or TRBV6-3 to TRBJ2-7, with D possibly TRBD2 on 6 matching bases. The CDR3 is 15 residues long. Per the germline V gene, CDR1 is MNHEY and CDR2 is SVGEGT. The ends were cut back, 2 bases at V and 6 bases at J, with 17 bases in the middle. CDR3 loop: CASSYLGGPLGEQYV. The CDR3 region has the DNA TGTGCCAGCAGTTACCTGGGGGGACCCCTGGGCGAGCAGTACGTC.

This clonotype was picked up a small number of times. The chain employs TRBV20-1 and TRBJ2-3, with TRBD2 as a possible D gene (6 bases). V was pared by 6 bases and J by 0 bases, with 13 bases between. The CDR3 runs 14 residues. The germline V gene has CDR1 DFQATT and CDR2 SNEGSKA (reference sequence). The DNA for the CDR3 is TGCAGTGCAACCCTTCGGGGGAGCACAGATACGCAGTATTTT. Protein: CSATLRGSTDTQYF.

The rearrangement links TRBV2 to TRBJ1-5, with D unclear. The germline CDR1 and CDR2 sequences are SNHLY and FYNNEI. V was trimmed by 8 bases and J by 5 bases, leaving 16 bases between them. The CDR3 runs to 14 residues. The CDR3 coding sequence is TGTGCCAGCGATACAACAGACTTTTATCAGCCCCAGCATTTT. Translation gives CASDTTDFYQPQHF.

The chain recombines TRBV9 with TRBJ2-2; a weak D match, TRBD2 (5 bases). Germline V gene data show CDR1 as SGDLS and CDR2 as YYNGEE. There are 17 residues in the CDR3. V lost 0 bases and J lost 2, with 14 bases in between. The CDR3 sequence is CASSVGMLATNTGELFF. CDR3 sequence (DNA): TGTGCCAGCAGCGTAGGGATGTTAGCGACCAACACCGGGGAGCTGTTTTTT.

The rearrangement links TRBV24-1 to TRBJ2-2, with TRBD2 matching over 9 bases. The CDR3 runs to 15 residues. The V and J ends lost 10 bases and 7 bases, in that order; junction bases with no gene match: 12. CDR1 and CDR2 (germline): KGHDR, SFDVKD. The CDR3 DNA is TGTGCCACGGAGAATAGCGGGAGTACGGGCGGGGAGCTGTTTTTT. Its protein product is CATENSGSTGGELFF.

The V and J genes are TRBV7-8 and TRBJ1-4; the D is unclear. In germline, CDR1 is SGHVS, CDR2 FQNEAQ. The CDR3 length is 14 residues. With 7 bases removed from V and 8 bases from J, the gap between germline ends came to 17 bases. The CDR3, as DNA: TGTGCCAGCACCTGGGAGGGAAATGGAGAAAAACTGTTTTTT. This translates into CASTWEGNGEKLFF.

This chain links TRBV9 with TRBJ2-5; D assignment may be TRBD1 or TRBD2 (5 bases each). Germline CDR1 is SGDLS and CDR2 is YYNGEE. The CDR3 extends over 15 amino acids. The V end was cut by 0 bases, the J end by 5 bases, with 14 bases between. The CDR3 nucleotides are TGTGCCAGCAGCGTAGGGGACCCCCGTGGGGAGACCCAGTACTTC. Encoded protein: CASSVGDPRGETQYF.

This clonotype was seen a few times. CDR3 in DNA: TGCGCCAGCAGCCAAAGACAGGGGGATAATTCACCCCTCCACTTT. Translated: CASSQRQGDNSPLHF. The chain carries TRBV5-1 and TRBJ1-6; 9 nucleotides agree with TRBD1. In germline, CDR1 is SGHRS, CDR2 YFSETQ. The CDR3 covers 15 residues. V trimming: 4 bases; J trimming: 5 bases; junction bases outside the gene matches: 4.

There are many counts of this clonotype. The CDR3 protein is CSVERSREQYF. CDR3 nucleotides: TGCAGCGTTGAAAGGTCGAGGGAGCAGTACTTC. The V gene is TRBV29-1, the J gene TRBJ2-7; no clear D gene. V was shortened by 2 bases and J by 7 bases, with 9 bases between the two germline ends. This CDR3 contains 11 residues. The germline gives CDR1 SQVTM, CDR2 ANQGSEA.

This clonotype was seen a handful of times. This chain links TRBV29-1 with TRBJ2-1; TRBD2 matches 7 bases. Germline CDR1 is SQVTM and CDR2 is ANQGSEA. V gave up 1 base and J gave up 8 bases; unmatched junction bases: 5. CDR3 length: 13 amino acids. The CDR3, as DNA: TGCAGCGTTGAAGCGGGAGGTTCGGATGAGCAGTTCTTC. Translated: CSVEAGGSDEQFF.

This clonotype showed up just a few times. This chain joins TRBV27 and TRBJ2-7; no firm D call. The germline gives CDR1 MNHEY, CDR2 SMNVEV (reference sequence). Trimming removed 3 bases from V and 0 bases from J, with 15 bases in between. The CDR3 runs to 16 residues. The chain's CDR3 is CASSFTNSGLSYEQYF. The CDR3 DNA follows: TGTGCCAGCAGTTTTACTAACTCGGGCCTCTCCTACGAGCAGTACTTC.

This clonotype was observed a handful of times. This chain uses TRBV27 with TRBJ2-1; unclear D gene. The CDR3 has 13 amino acids. Germline values: CDR1 MNHEY, CDR2 SMNVEV (reference sequence). V lost 2 bases and J lost 5, with 7 bases in between. CDR3 amino acids: CASSLRSHNEQFF. The CDR3 region has the DNA TGTGCCAGCAGTTTACGCAGCCACAATGAGCAGTTCTTC.

In its sample, this clonotype was seen a few times. V is TRBV7-9 and J is TRBJ2-1; 10 bases fit TRBD2. This CDR3 is 15 amino acids long. CDR1 SEHNR and CDR2 FQNEAQ come from the germline V gene (reference sequence). With V trimmed by 5 bases and J by 12 bases, 13 bases remained unmatched. The CDR3 reads CASSTLIAGGQVQFF. Written as DNA, the CDR3 is TGTGCCAGCAGCACACTAATAGCGGGAGGACAGGTGCAGTTCTTC. Full variable domain (rest looked up from reference TRBV7-9 and TRBJ2-1): DTGVSQNPRHKITKRGQNVTFRCDPISEHNRLYWYRQTLGQGPEFLTYFQNEAQLEKSRLLSDRFSAERPKGSFSTLEIQRTEQGDSAMYLCASSTLIAGGQVQFFGPGTRLTVL.